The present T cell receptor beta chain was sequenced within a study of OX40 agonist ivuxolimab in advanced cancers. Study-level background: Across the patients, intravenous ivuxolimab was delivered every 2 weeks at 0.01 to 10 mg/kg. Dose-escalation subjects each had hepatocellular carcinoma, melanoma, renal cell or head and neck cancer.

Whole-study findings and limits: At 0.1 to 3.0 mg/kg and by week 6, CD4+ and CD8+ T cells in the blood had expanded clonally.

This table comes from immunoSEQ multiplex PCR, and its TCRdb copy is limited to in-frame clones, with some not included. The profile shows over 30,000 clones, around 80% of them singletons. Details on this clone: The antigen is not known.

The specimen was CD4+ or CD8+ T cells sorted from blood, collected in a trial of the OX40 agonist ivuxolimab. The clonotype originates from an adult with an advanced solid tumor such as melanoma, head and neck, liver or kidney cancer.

The CDR3 DNA reads TGTGCCAGCAGCCCACCTCTAGGTGCCTACAATGAGCAGTTCTTC. Translated, it gives CASSPPLGAYNEQFF. This sequence joins TRBV5-4 and TRBJ2-1; D gene unclear. Between the trimmed V and J ends, which lost 4 bases and 2 bases, there was a span of 13 bases. This CDR3 comprises 15 residues. CDR1 SGHNT and CDR2 YYREEE come from the germline V gene (reference sequence).